The T cell receptor beta chain described here comes from a study of T-cell reconstitution after alpha-beta-depleted transplantation in children. Overall study findings and caveats: For some patients, TCRbeta diversity was high at day 60 because of recipient T cells and thymic progenitors that survived. A year had passed since transplant, and T-cell counts and diversity by then came mostly from newly produced T cells.

CDR3 length: 15 amino acids. The junction had 11 bases not matched to a gene; V was cut back by 6 bases and J by 3 bases. Germline V gives CDR1 DFQATT, CDR2 SNEGSKA (reference sequence). Construction of the TCRbeta library involved unique molecular identifiers. TCRdb redid the calling of the PCR reads with MiXCR, one entry per CDR3 protein. Of approximately 45,000 distinct CDR3 sequences in the sample, under 60% were seen once. This clonotype showed up just a few times. Antigen unknown. The origin of this receptor is a boy under three years old with SCID, due to receive a stem cell transplant. The V gene is TRBV20-1, the J gene TRBJ2-3; 8 bases line up with TRBD2. Sequenced here: peripheral blood, sampled before TCRalphabeta/CD19-depleted stem cell transplant. CDR3 loop: CSAPPAGGRTDTQYF. CDR3 in DNA: TGCAGTGCCCCCCCGGCGGGGGGAAGAACAGATACGCAGTATTTT.